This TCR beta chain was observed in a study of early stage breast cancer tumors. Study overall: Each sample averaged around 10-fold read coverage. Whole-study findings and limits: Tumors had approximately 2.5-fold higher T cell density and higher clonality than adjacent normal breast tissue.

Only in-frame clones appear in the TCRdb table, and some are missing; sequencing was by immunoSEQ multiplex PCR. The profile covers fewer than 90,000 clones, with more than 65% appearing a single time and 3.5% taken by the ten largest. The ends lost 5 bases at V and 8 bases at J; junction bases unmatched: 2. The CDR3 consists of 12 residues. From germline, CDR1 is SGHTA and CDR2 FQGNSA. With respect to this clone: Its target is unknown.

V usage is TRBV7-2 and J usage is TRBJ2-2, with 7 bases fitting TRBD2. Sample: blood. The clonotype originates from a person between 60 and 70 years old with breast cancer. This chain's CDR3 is CASSPGLGELFF. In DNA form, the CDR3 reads TGTGCCAGCAGCCCGGGACTAGGGGAGCTGTTTTTT.